A selection of T cell receptor beta chains follows, all from one sample in a study of cytomegalovirus exposure and HLA in healthy donors. Generated by immunoSEQ multiplex PCR, the TCRdb table keeps only in-frame clones and is missing some. The sample contains 150,000 or so clones, 77% of which appear only once. Material: PBMCs. The receptor set was obtained from a woman between 25 and 40 years old in good health and CMV-seronegative. CDR3s include the opening cysteine and the closing phenylalanine or tryptophan. Fields, in order: D gene, J gene, V gene, clone size, CDR3 protein, CDR3 DNA. The D gene is left open where the match is weak. Not all rows give a size; the values are once, few, many and, for expanded clones, a class.

D: .
J: TRBJ2-7
V: TRBV5-6
size: .
CDR3: CASSPTGYSYEQYF
DNA: TGTGCCAGCAGCCCTACAGGGTACTCCTACGAGCAGTACTTC

D: TRBD1
J: TRBJ2-2
V: TRBV28
size: few
CDR3: CASSPPGQGNTGELFF
DNA: TGTGCCAGCAGTCCCCCGGGACAGGGGAACACCGGGGAGCTGTTTTTT

D: TRBD2
J: TRBJ2-1
V: TRBV4-3
size: .
CDR3: CASSQVVGREGRSNEQFF
DNA: TGCGCCAGCAGCCAAGTGGTCGGGCGGGAGGGCCGCAGTAATGAGCAGTTCTTC

D: TRBD1
J: TRBJ2-2
V: TRBV5-4
size: .
CDR3: CASRDRNTGELFF
DNA: TGTGCCAGCCGGGACAGGAACACCGGGGAGCTGTTTTTT

D: TRBD1
J: TRBJ2-1
V: TRBV27
size: once
CDR3: CASSFRTGGYNEQFF
DNA: TGTGCCAGCAGTTTCCGGACAGGGGGGTACAATGAGCAGTTCTTC

D: TRBD1
J: TRBJ1-5
V: TRBV19
size: .
CDR3: CASSMRREGARSNQPQHF
DNA: TGTGCCAGTAGTATGAGGCGGGAGGGGGCGCGGAGCAATCAGCCCCAGCATTTT

D: TRBD1
J: TRBJ1-2
V: TRBV6-1
size: .
CDR3: CASSENLGTGGAYGYTF
DNA: TGTGCCAGCAGTGAAAATTTGGGGACAGGGGGCGCGTATGGCTACACCTTC

D: .
J: TRBJ2-1
V: TRBV6-1
size: .
CDR3: CASSEATANSYNEQFF
DNA: TGTGCCAGCAGTGAAGCAACAGCTAACTCCTACAATGAGCAGTTCTTC

D: .
J: TRBJ2-1
V: TRBV29-1
size: .
CDR3: CSVETQATSYNEQFF
DNA: TGCAGCGTTGAAACACAGGCTACTTCCTACAATGAGCAGTTCTTC

D: TRBD1
J: TRBJ1-5
V: TRBV7-2
size: once
CDR3: CASSPRQGVDSNQPQHF
DNA: TGTGCCAGCAGCCCTCGACAGGGGGTGGATAGCAATCAGCCCCAGCATTTT

D: .
J: TRBJ2-7
V: TRBV7-2
size: .
CDR3: CASSLYARYEQYF
DNA: TGTGCCAGCAGCTTATACGCGAGGTACGAGCAGTACTTC

D: .
J: TRBJ1-1
V: TRBV19
size: .
CDR3: CASRITGHTEAFF
DNA: TGTGCCAGTAGAATCACAGGACACACTGAAGCTTTCTTT

D: .
J: TRBJ2-7
V: TRBV6-5
size: .
CDR3: CASSFTASAEQYF
DNA: TGTGCCAGCAGTTTTACGGCTAGTGCCGAGCAGTACTTC

D: TRBD1
J: TRBJ2-7
V: TRBV5-5
size: .
CDR3: CASSFRTGLTPYEQYF
DNA: TGTGCCAGCAGCTTTAGGACAGGCCTAACTCCCTACGAGCAGTACTTC

D: TRBD1
J: TRBJ2-7
V: TRBV5-1
size: once
CDR3: CASSPSPGQGALVQYF
DNA: TGCGCCAGCAGTCCATCCCCTGGACAGGGGGCTTTGGTGCAGTACTTC

D: TRBD1
J: TRBJ1-2
V: TRBV5-1
size: .
CDR3: CASSFAAGGRLGYTF
DNA: TGCGCCAGCAGCTTCGCCGCAGGGGGTAGGTTGGGCTACACCTTC

D: TRBD1
J: TRBJ2-7
V: TRBV6-6
size: .
CDR3: CASSYSGQGVPYEQYF
DNA: TGTGCCAGCAGTTACTCGGGACAGGGGGTCCCCTACGAGCAGTACTTC

D: TRBD1
J: TRBJ2-6
V: TRBV6-4
size: .
CDR3: CASSRTGTAGANVLTF
DNA: TGTGCCAGCAGTAGAACCGGGACAGCTGGGGCCAACGTCCTGACTTTC

D: .
J: TRBJ2-3
V: TRBV27
size: .
CDR3: CASSLLRADTQYF
DNA: TGTGCCAGCAGTCTTCTGAGGGCAGATACGCAGTATTTT

D: TRBD1
J: TRBJ2-7
V: TRBV14
size: .
CDR3: CASSQQPGQGPYEQYF
DNA: TGTGCCAGCAGCCAACAACCCGGACAGGGGCCCTACGAGCAGTACTTC

D: .
J: TRBJ1-2
V: TRBV2
size: .
CDR3: CASSDLQEIYGYTF
DNA: TGTGCCAGCTCCGACCTGCAGGAAATTTATGGCTACACCTTC

D: .
J: TRBJ1-5
V: TRBV18
size: .
CDR3: CASSRTAYEQPQHF
DNA: TGTGCCAGCTCACGTACAGCCTACGAGCAGCCCCAGCATTTT

D: TRBD1
J: TRBJ1-5
V: TRBV27
size: .
CDR3: CASSPSLRVGQDQPQHF
DNA: TGTGCCAGCAGTCCGTCCTTGAGGGTTGGACAGGATCAGCCCCAGCATTTT

D: TRBD1
J: TRBJ1-4
V: TRBV6-1
size: .
CDR3: CASSLQDRGNEKLFF
DNA: TGTGCCAGCAGCCTGCAGGACAGGGGTAATGAAAAACTGTTTTTT

D: TRBD1
J: TRBJ1-2
V: TRBV5-4
size: .
CDR3: CASSLGQGVEGYTF
DNA: TGTGCCAGCAGCTTAGGACAGGGGGTAGAGGGCTACACCTTC

D: .
J: TRBJ2-1
V: TRBV9
size: once
CDR3: CASSVAPRLASSYNEQFF
DNA: TGTGCCAGCAGCGTAGCTCCCCGACTGGCGAGCTCCTACAATGAGCAGTTCTTC

D: .
J: TRBJ1-1
V: TRBV5-1
size: .
CDR3: CASSFNLQGVDTEAFF
DNA: TGCGCCAGCAGCTTCAACCTACAGGGTGTGGACACTGAAGCTTTCTTT

D: .
J: TRBJ2-2
V: TRBV27
size: .
CDR3: CASSSQPGTWGTGELFF
DNA: TGTGCCAGCAGTTCCCAACCAGGGACTTGGGGAACCGGGGAGCTGTTTTTT

D: TRBD2
J: TRBJ2-1
V: TRBV5-4
size: .
CDR3: CASSIASGARKDEQFF
DNA: TGTGCCAGCAGCATTGCTAGCGGGGCCCGGAAAGATGAGCAGTTCTTC

D: TRBD2
J: TRBJ2-3
V: TRBV2
size: .
CDR3: CASSEQRGGTDTQYF
DNA: TGTGCCAGCAGTGAACAGCGGGGGGGCACAGATACGCAGTATTTT

D: .
J: TRBJ1-2
V: TRBV7-2
size: .
CDR3: CASSLVEGMGFYTF
DNA: TGTGCCAGCAGCTTAGTGGAGGGGATGGGTTTCTACACCTTC

D: .
J: TRBJ1-2
V: TRBV29-1
size: .
CDR3: CSGLTRTPSYGYTF
DNA: TGCAGCGGACTGACCAGGACACCCTCCTATGGCTACACCTTC

D: TRBD2
J: TRBJ2-7
V: TRBV9
size: .
CDR3: CASSVAGGYYEQYF
DNA: TGTGCCAGCAGCGTAGCGGGAGGTTACTACGAGCAGTACTTC

D: TRBD1
J: TRBJ1-1
V: TRBV6-5
size: .
CDR3: CASSKDRGNTEAFF
DNA: TGTGCCAGCAGTAAGGACAGGGGGAACACTGAAGCTTTCTTT

D: TRBD1
J: TRBJ2-7
V: TRBV19
size: few
CDR3: CASSTRTGPHEQYF
DNA: TGTGCCAGTAGTACCCGGACAGGCCCCCACGAGCAGTACTTC

D: .
J: TRBJ2-3
V: TRBV5-4
size: .
CDR3: CASSFPLASDTQYF
DNA: TGTGCCAGCAGCTTTCCGCTAGCGTCAGATACGCAGTATTTT

D: .
J: TRBJ1-4
V: TRBV27
size: .
CDR3: CASSFTGSNEKLFF
DNA: TGTGCCAGCAGTTTCACAGGGTCTAATGAAAAACTGTTTTTT

D: .
J: TRBJ1-5
V: TRBV11-2
size: .
CDR3: CASSFGVWQPQHF
DNA: TGTGCCAGCAGCTTCGGAGTTTGGCAGCCCCAGCATTTT

D: .
J: TRBJ2-1
V: TRBV27
size: .
CDR3: CASSLPTVPNEQFF
DNA: TGTGCCAGCAGTTTACCGACAGTCCCCAATGAGCAGTTCTTC

D: .
J: TRBJ1-6
V: TRBV5-1
size: few
CDR3: CASSSGSQGYNSPLHF
DNA: TGCGCCAGCAGCTCGGGTTCACAGGGATATAATTCACCCCTCCACTTT

D: .
J: TRBJ2-7
V: TRBV27
size: .
CDR3: CASSLSPAATGAYEQYF
DNA: TGTGCCAGCAGTTTATCCCCGGCTGCGACAGGCGCATACGAGCAGTACTTC

D: TRBD2
J: TRBJ2-1
V: TRBV4-1
size: .
CDR3: CASSQELAGLYNEQFF
DNA: TGCGCCAGCAGCCAAGAGCTAGCGGGACTGTACAATGAGCAGTTCTTC

D: .
J: TRBJ2-2
V: TRBV5-6
size: .
CDR3: CASSLFPYTGELFF
DNA: TGTGCCAGCAGCTTGTTTCCGTACACCGGGGAGCTGTTTTTT

D: .
J: TRBJ1-5
V: TRBV10-2
size: .
CDR3: CASSESRAQHF
DNA: TGCGCCAGCAGTGAGTCGAGGGCCCAGCATTTT

D: TRBD2
J: TRBJ2-7
V: TRBV5-4
size: .
CDR3: CASSRGTSAYEQYF
DNA: TGTGCCAGCAGCCGTGGGACTAGCGCGTACGAGCAGTACTTC

D: .
J: TRBJ2-7
V: TRBV5-6
size: .
CDR3: CASSGGTDPYEQYF
DNA: TGTGCCAGCAGCGGAGGGACCGATCCTTACGAGCAGTACTTC

D: TRBD1
J: TRBJ2-5
V: TRBV19
size: .
CDR3: CASSQQRGRETQYF
DNA: TGTGCCAGTAGCCAACAGAGGGGGCGGGAGACCCAGTACTTC

D: TRBD1
J: TRBJ1-2
V: TRBV7-9
size: few
CDR3: CASSSRLGRGRYGYTF
DNA: TGTGCCAGCAGCTCCCGCCTGGGTAGGGGGCGATATGGCTACACCTTC

D: .
J: TRBJ2-2
V: TRBV9
size: .
CDR3: CASSIRDSPPGELFF
DNA: TGTGCCAGCAGTATTCGGGACTCCCCACCCGGGGAGCTGTTTTTT

D: TRBD1
J: TRBJ2-3
V: TRBV2
size: .
CDR3: CASRTGQAQSTQYF
DNA: TGTGCCAGCAGGACGGGACAGGCCCAGAGTACGCAGTATTTT

D: .
J: TRBJ2-7
V: TRBV30
size: .
CDR3: CAWTLDSSYEQYF
DNA: TGTGCCTGGACCCTAGACAGCTCCTACGAGCAGTACTTC

D: TRBD1
J: TRBJ1-2
V: TRBV25-1
size: .
CDR3: CASNTPGQGALYGYTF
DNA: TGTGCCAGCAATACACCGGGACAGGGGGCACTCTATGGCTACACCTTC

D: .
J: TRBJ2-3
V: TRBV5-4
size: .
CDR3: CASSWGGGGTDTQYF
DNA: TGTGCCAGCAGCTGGGGCGGGGGCGGCACAGATACGCAGTATTTT

D: TRBD2
J: TRBJ2-1
V: TRBV6-5
size: .
CDR3: CASSYEGTSAGVEQFF
DNA: TGTGCCAGCAGTTACGAAGGGACTAGCGCCGGGGTTGAGCAGTTCTTC

D: TRBD1
J: TRBJ1-4
V: TRBV10-2
size: .
CDR3: CASSEDRGNEKLFF
DNA: TGCGCCAGCAGTGAGGACAGGGGAAATGAAAAACTGTTTTTT